Listed below are T cell receptor beta chains from one sample, sequenced in a study of CD8 T cells in Susac syndrome. TCRdb called the immunoSEQ multiplex PCR reads again in MiXCR, with one record for every CDR3 protein. The repertoire holds tens of thousands of distinct CDR3 sequences, with approximately 93% as singletons. Specimen: CD8+ T cells from PBMCs. These receptors originate from a human donor with Susac syndrome. Each CDR3 is given with its conserved first and last residue. D genes are given only for firm matches. A row's size may be missing; if present it is once, few, many or a size class.

TRBJ2-2	.	TRBV7-2	.	CASSLDSRITGELFF	TGTGCCAGCAGCTTAGATAGCAGGATTACCGGGGAGCTGTTTTTT
TRBJ2-3	.	TRBV9	TRBD2	CASSVVASGITDTQYF	TGTGCCAGCAGCGTAGTGGCTAGCGGGATAACAGATACGCAGTATTTT
TRBJ2-2	.	TRBV9	.	CASSVEGGTGELFF	TGTGCCAGCAGCGTAGAAGGAGGCACCGGGGAGCTGTTTTTT
TRBJ2-5	.	TRBV7-7	TRBD1	CASSARTRGRLQETQYF	TGTGCCAGCAGCGCCAGGACCAGGGGGCGCCTCCAAGAGACCCAGTACTTC
TRBJ2-7	.	TRBV6-1	.	CASSEARVYEQYF	TGTGCCAGCAGTGAAGCACGAGTTTACGAGCAGTACTTC
TRBJ2-5	.	TRBV6-6	.	CASSYGGPQPETQYF	TGTGCCAGCAGTTACGGGGGACCCCAGCCGGAGACCCAGTACTTC
TRBJ1-1	.	TRBV19	TRBD1	CAGSPGQLQGENTEAFF	TGTGCCGGTAGCCCGGGACAGTTACAGGGGGAGAACACTGAAGCTTTCTTT
TRBJ1-5	.	TRBV6-1	.	CASKADGNSNQPQHF	TGTGCCAGCAAGGCGGACGGTAATAGCAATCAGCCCCAGCATTTT
TRBJ1-1	.	TRBV12-3/TRBV12-4	TRBD1	CASSFNRGNTEAFF	TGTGCCAGCAGTTTCAACAGGGGGAACACTGAAGCTTTCTTT
TRBJ2-7	.	TRBV19	.	CASSTTSRGGQSYEQYF	TGTGCCAGTAGTACCACCTCCAGGGGGGGGCAGTCCTACGAGCAGTACTTC
TRBJ2-5	once	TRBV6-5	.	CASSASQGRETQYF	TGTGCCAGCAGTGCCTCACAGGGTCGGGAGACCCAGTACTTC
TRBJ2-1	.	TRBV27	.	CASSFRVAGGNNEQFF	TGTGCCAGCAGTTTCCGCGTCGCTGGGGGGAACAATGAGCAGTTCTTC
TRBJ1-6	.	TRBV6-1	.	CASSLGRPTLGNSPLHF	TGTGCCAGCAGTCTGGGACGCCCAACGCTTGGGAATTCACCCCTCCACTTT
TRBJ2-7	.	TRBV11-2	.	CASSLDRGGYEQYF	TGTGCCAGCAGCTTAGACAGGGGGGGCTACGAGCAGTACTTC
TRBJ2-5	.	TRBV3-1	.	CASSQGPSGKETQYF	TGTGCCAGCAGCCAGGGACCCTCAGGAAAAGAGACCCAGTACTTC
TRBJ1-6	.	TRBV4-3	TRBD1	CASSQWATRDSNSPLHF	TGCGCCAGCAGCCAATGGGCGACCCGGGACAGCAATTCACCCCTCCACTTT
TRBJ2-3	.	TRBV24-1	.	CATSDSPDTQYF	TGTGCCACCAGTGATTCCCCAGATACGCAGTATTTT
TRBJ2-3	once	TRBV9	TRBD2	CASSYMRLASTDTQYF	TGTGCCAGCAGCTACATGCGACTAGCTAGCACAGATACGCAGTATTTT
TRBJ2-7	.	TRBV4-1	.	CASSQSQSSYEQYF	TGCGCCAGCAGCCAAAGCCAGAGCTCCTACGAGCAGTACTTC
TRBJ2-3	.	TRBV7-6	.	CASSLDLRDTDTQYF	TGTGCCAGCAGCTTAGATTTACGGGACACAGATACGCAGTATTTT
TRBJ1-6	.	TRBV5-6	TRBD1	CASSPGTEYNSPLHF	TGTGCCAGCAGCCCGGGGACAGAGTATAATTCACCCCTCCACTTT
TRBJ2-1	.	TRBV7-9	.	CASSSSGTASSYNEQFF	TGTGCCAGCAGCTCGTCCGGGACGGCGAGCTCCTACAATGAGCAGTTCTTC
TRBJ2-4	once	TRBV4-1	.	CASSQAAGDWVQYF	TGCGCCAGCAGCCAAGCGGCAGGCGATTGGGTTCAGTACTTC
TRBJ1-1	few	TRBV6-5	.	CASSYSRRGNTEAFF	TGTGCCAGCAGTTACTCCCGCAGGGGGAACACTGAAGCTTTCTTT
TRBJ2-7	.	TRBV2	TRBD1	CASSRQGIGPYEQYF	TGTGCCAGCAGCCGACAGGGTATAGGGCCCTACGAGCAGTACTTC
TRBJ2-7	.	TRBV30	.	CAWRTGREQYF	TGTGCCTGGAGAACAGGGCGCGAGCAGTACTTC
TRBJ1-1	.	TRBV18	.	CASSQDGNTEAFF	TGTGCCAGCTCACAAGACGGGAACACTGAAGCTTTCTTT
TRBJ2-5	.	TRBV7-9	.	CASSHGTVTYF	TGTGCCAGCAGCCACGGGACTGTTACGTACTTC
TRBJ2-2	.	TRBV3-1	.	CASRDLTGELFF	TGTGCCAGCAGGGACCTCACCGGGGAGCTGTTTTTT
TRBJ1-2	.	TRBV7-3	TRBD1	CASSRGQGGGYGYTF	TGTGCCAGCAGCCGGGGACAGGGAGGGGGGTATGGCTACACCTTC
TRBJ1-1	.	TRBV27	.	CASVGGGRAFF	TGTGCCAGCGTGGGCGGGGGCAGAGCTTTCTTT